The 27 T cell receptor beta chains given below trace back to one sample, sequenced in a study of shared clonotypes between healthy human individuals. The protocol was immunoSEQ multiplex PCR, while the TCRdb copy is restricted to in-frame clones and leaves out a portion. The sample yields under 750,000 clones, around 77% seen once. Sequenced: memory CD4+ T cells sorted from blood. Subset denoted: CD45RA-negative fraction. The receptors originated from a woman aged 25-40 years in good health.

This clone was observed a few times. This chain connects TRBV6-1 to TRBJ2-1; no clear D. Between the trimmed V and J ends, which lost 0 bases and 8 bases, there was a span of 8 bases. CDR1 and CDR2 (germline): MNHNS, SASEGT. This CDR3 spans 13 amino acids. CDR3 sequence reads: CASSEARRHEQFF. CDR3 nucleotide sequence: TGTGCCAGCAGTGAAGCTCGCCGGCATGAGCAGTTCTTC.

The genes are TRBV9 and TRBJ1-1; the D is unclear. V was clipped by 1 base and J by 5 bases, with 9 bases between them. The CDR3 contains 13 residues. Germline CDR1 SGDLS, CDR2 YYNGEE. CDR3: CASSVLAGTEAFF. CDR3 in DNA: TGTGCCAGCAGCGTATTAGCTGGGACTGAAGCTTTCTTT.

As regards this clone: In the same sample, other DNA sequences code for this CDR3. CDR3 DNA sequence: TGCGCCAGCAGCTTGGTAGGGGGGAATGAGCAGTTCTTC. It translates to CASSLVGGNEQFF. J is TRBJ2-1 and V is TRBV5-1; D tentatively reads TRBD1 or TRBD2 (6 bases each). The CDR3 is 13 residues long. CDR1 and CDR2 (germline): SGHRS, YFSETQ. Trimming removed 0 bases from V and 7 bases from J, with 8 bases in between.

The rearrangement links TRBV6-1 to TRBJ2-1; no clear D gene. Germline CDR1 MNHNS, CDR2 SASEGT. V was pared by 2 bases and J by 5 bases, with 13 bases between. There are 15 residues in the CDR3. The CDR3 reads CASSENRLVNNEQFF. In nucleotides, the CDR3 is TGTGCCAGCAGTGAAAACCGTTTAGTGAACAATGAGCAGTTCTTC.

This clone was seen more than once but under ten times. This chain uses TRBV9 with TRBJ2-3; D possibly corresponds to TRBD1 (6 bases). The CDR3 has 15 residues. Per the germline V gene, CDR1 is SGDLS and CDR2 is YYNGEE. V was trimmed by 7 bases and J by 1 base, leaving 16 bases between them. The CDR3 DNA reads as TGTGCCAGCGGTCCTGGGGGCGCCGGCACAGATACGCAGTATTTT. This gives the protein CASGPGGAGTDTQYF.

Worth noting for this clone: A far larger clone is off by one base, so a read error is likely. The chain combines TRBV25-1 with TRBJ1-5; D ambiguous. The CDR3 consists of 13 residues. CDR1 and CDR2 (germline): MGHDK, SYGVNS. The DNA of the CDR3 is TGTGCCAGCAGTGAGGGAAACAATCAGCCCCAGCGTTTT. Its protein product is CASSEGNNQPQRF.

V is TRBV6-5 and J is TRBJ2-3, with TRBD1 as a possible D gene (5 bases). CDR1 is MNHEY, CDR2 SVGAGI, per germline. V lost 6 bases and J lost 0, with 10 bases in between. The CDR3 spans 14 residues. The CDR3 spells CASSRTSSTDTQYF. The CDR3 nucleotides are TGTGCCAGCAGCAGGACATCGAGCACAGATACGCAGTATTTT.

In this sample, this clone turned up many times. The rearrangement links TRBV28 to TRBJ2-1, with 11 bases matching TRBD2. The V gene's germline CDR1 is MDHEN and CDR2 SYDVKM. There are 15 residues in the CDR3. J gave up 6 bases and V 6 bases, and 7 bases lay outside the gene matches. In DNA form, the CDR3 reads TGTGCCAGCAGCAATCTAGCGGGGGGTCTCAATGAGCAGTTCTTC. It yields the protein CASSNLAGGLNEQFF.

This clone was seen ten or more times. The chain uses TRBV27 and TRBJ2-1, with TRBD2 identical over 8 bases. V shed 1 base, J shed 7 bases, and the junction held 9 bases outside the gene matches. The CDR3 has 16 residues. Germline V gives CDR1 MNHEY, CDR2 SMNVEV (reference sequence). CDR3 loop: CASSLLSGRSLNEQFF. As DNA, the CDR3 is TGTGCCAGCAGTTTATTGAGCGGGAGAAGTTTGAATGAGCAGTTCTTC.

V is TRBV19 and J is TRBJ1-2; D unclear. In germline, CDR1 is LNHDA, CDR2 SQIVND (reference sequence). The V and J ends lost 5 bases and 8 bases respectively, with 15 bases between them. The CDR3 runs to 13 residues. This chain's CDR3 is CASSFGPAEGYTF. The CDR3 DNA sequence: TGTGCCAGTAGTTTCGGCCCCGCTGAGGGCTACACCTTC.

This clone was seen only a few times. This sequence joins TRBV6-1 and TRBJ1-2, with a possible D match to TRBD1 (6 bases). This CDR3 contains 13 residues. Germline-derived CDR1 and CDR2 are MNHNS and SASEGT. The V and J ends lost 7 bases and 3 bases respectively, with 12 bases between them. CDR3: CASTPQGDYGYTF. As DNA, the CDR3 is TGTGCCAGCACCCCACAGGGAGACTATGGCTACACCTTC.

The chain is built from TRBV19 and TRBJ1-5, with a weak D call TRBD1 (6 bases). There are 15 residues in the CDR3. The germline gives CDR1 LNHDA, CDR2 SQIVND (reference sequence). V was cut by 2 bases and J by 6 bases, with 14 bases left in between. The chain's CDR3 is CASSIISRGGQPQHF. The DNA of the CDR3 is TGTGCCAGTAGTATAATAAGCAGGGGAGGTCAGCCCCAGCATTTT.

The chain employs TRBV7-2 and TRBJ2-7; D may be TRBD2 (6 bases). This CDR3 region has 13 residues. Between the trimmed V and J ends, which lost 1 base and 4 bases, there was a span of 8 bases. Germline CDR1 SGHTA, CDR2 FQGNSA. CDR3 loop: CASSLGGLYEQYF. DNA for the CDR3: TGTGCCAGCAGCTTAGGGGGACTTTACGAGCAGTACTTC.

This clone was detected a few times. The chain has TRBV11-2 and TRBJ2-5; 8 bases are shared with TRBD2. Germline assignment: CDR1 SGHAT and CDR2 FQNNGV. This CDR3 region has 16 residues. The V and J ends lost 1 base and 3 bases, in that order; junction bases with no gene match: 7. The CDR3 sequence: CASSLGLAGTEETQYF. The CDR3 DNA is TGTGCCAGCAGCTTAGGGTTAGCGGGGACCGAAGAGACCCAGTACTTC.

This rearrangement joins TRBV29-1 to TRBJ2-7; 9 bases are shared with TRBD1. Germline V gene sequence: CDR1 SQVTM, CDR2 ANQGSEA. CDR3 length: 14 amino acids. With V trimmed by 4 bases and J by 5 bases, 9 bases remained unmatched. The CDR3 DNA follows: TGCAGCGTTGTCAGACAGGGGGTGAACGACGAGCAGTACTTC. Its translation: CSVVRQGVNDEQYF.

The chain carries TRBV28 and TRBJ2-1, with 16 bases aligning to TRBD2. The CDR3 sequence is 16 residues long. The trim removed 6 bases at V and 7 bases at J, leaving 6 bases unmatched. In germline, CDR1 is MDHEN, CDR2 SYDVKM. The CDR3 nucleotides are TGTGCCAGCAGCGGGACTAGCGGGAGGGCCCGAAATGAGCAGTTCTTC. This translates into CASSGTSGRARNEQFF.

Worth noting for this clone: Since a much larger clone is just one base distant, this may be a read error. This rearrangement joins TRBV2 to TRBJ1-1; D not resolved. V was trimmed by 5 bases and J by 1 base, leaving 2 bases between them. There are 11 residues in the CDR3. Germline CDR1 reads SNHLY; CDR2 reads FYNNEI. The CDR3 loop reads CASSPNTEAFF. Here the CDR3 DNA reads TGTGCCAGCAGTCCGAACACTGAAGCTTTCTTT.

The chain joins TRBV7-8 to TRBJ1-5, with a weak D call TRBD1 (6 bases). This CDR3 is built from 13 residues. V dropped 3 bases and J dropped 5 bases, with 8 bases sitting between them. From germline, CDR1 is SGHVS and CDR2 FQNEAQ. Here the CDR3 reads CASSLYRDQPQHF. As DNA, the CDR3 is TGTGCCAGCAGCTTGTACAGGGATCAGCCCCAGCATTTT. Complete variable domain (other parts from reference TRBV7-8 and TRBJ1-5): GAGVSQSPRYKVAKRGQDVALRCDPISGHVSLFWYQQALGQGPEFLTYFQNEAQLDKSGLPSDRFFAERPEGSVSTLKIQRTQQEDSAVYLCASSLYRDQPQHFGDGTRLSIL.

This chain connects TRBV25-1 to TRBJ2-1; D ambiguous. V lost 2 bases, J lost 10 bases, and 12 bases lay in between. Germline V CDR1 and CDR2: MGHDK, SYGVNS. The CDR3 sequence is 13 residues long. CDR3 in amino acids: CASSEGNSREQFF. The CDR3 DNA reads TGTGCCAGCAGTGAAGGGAACAGTAGGGAGCAGTTCTTC.

The DNA of the CDR3 is TGTGCCAGCAGCTTAGTGGCGGGAGGGCCCCTGGAGCAGTACTTC. Translated: CASSLVAGGPLEQYF. The genes are TRBV11-2 and TRBJ2-7, with 9 bases matching TRBD2. With 1 base clipped from V and 7 bases from J, the junction kept 8 bases outside the gene matches. The length of the CDR3 is 15 residues. Germline V lookup: CDR1 SGHAT, CDR2 FQNNGV. The whole variable domain, remainder taken from reference TRBV11-2 and TRBJ2-7, is EAGVAQSPRYKIIEKRQSVAFWCNPISGHATLYWYQQILGQGPKLLIQFQNNGVVDDSQLPKDRFSAERLKGVDSTLKIQPAKLEDSAVYLCASSLVAGGPLEQYFGPGTRLTVT.

This chain connects TRBV28 to TRBJ2-7, with 10 positions matching TRBD2. CDR1 is MDHEN, CDR2 SYDVKM, per germline. The CDR3 has 14 amino acids. V trimming: 5 bases; J trimming: 2 bases; junction bases outside the gene matches: 3. The DNA for the CDR3 is TGTGCCAGCAGTCCTAGCGGGAGACCCTACGAGCAGTACTTC. This encodes CASSPSGRPYEQYF.

This clone was detected once. V gene TRBV19 combines with J gene TRBJ2-7, with TRBD2 matching 7 bases. The ends lost 3 bases at V and 6 bases at J; junction bases unmatched: 8. This CDR3 region has 14 residues. Germline assignment: CDR1 LNHDA and CDR2 SQIVND (reference sequence). Written as DNA, the CDR3 is TGTGCCAGTAGTATCTACCTTGGGGAGGGCGAGCAGTACTTC. The encoded protein is CASSIYLGEGEQYF.

The chain links TRBV6-5 to TRBJ2-7; 11 bases agree with TRBD2. The CDR3 is 14 residues long. Looked up from germline, CDR1 is MNHEY and CDR2 is SVGAGI. The V and J ends lost 7 bases and 7 bases, in that order; junction bases with no gene match: 9. The CDR3 sequence is CASTPLAGGVEQYF. CDR3 DNA sequence: TGTGCCAGCACCCCGCTAGCGGGAGGTGTGGAGCAGTACTTC.

The chain joins TRBV6-6 to TRBJ1-5; 9 bases fit TRBD1. The CDR3 is 15 amino acids. From germline, CDR1 is MNHNY and CDR2 SVGAGI (reference sequence). The trim removed 6 bases at V and 7 bases at J, leaving 10 bases unmatched. The CDR3 region is CASRPGQGGRQPQHF. In nucleotides, the CDR3 is TGTGCCAGCAGACCGGGACAGGGAGGACGACAGCCCCAGCATTTT.

In regard to this clone: Just one base apart from a much larger clone, this may be a read error. This chain connects TRBV7-9 to TRBJ2-2; D is ambiguous. V was cut by 4 bases and J by 1 base, with 7 bases left in between. The CDR3 sequence is 14 residues long. Germline loops: CDR1 SEHNR, CDR2 FQNEAQ (reference sequence). The CDR3 region has the DNA TGTGCCAGCAGCTGGGCGGAGAACACCGGGGAGCTGTTTTTT. Its translation is CASSWAENTGELFF.

The chain is built from TRBV7-9 and TRBJ2-5; the D gene could be TRBD1 or TRBD2 (5 bases each). V lost 1 base to trimming and J lost 5 bases, with 14 bases between them. CDR3 length: 15 amino acids. Germline assignment: CDR1 SEHNR and CDR2 FQNEAQ (reference sequence). The CDR3, as DNA: TGTGCCAGCAGCTTAGGTGGGGGAAGGGAGGAGACCCAGTACTTC. Its translation: CASSLGGGREETQYF.

Written as DNA, the CDR3 is TGTGCCAGCAGTCCGCGGACAGATCTCTATGGCTACACCTTC. Amino acids: CASSPRTDLYGYTF. The chain carries TRBV6-5 and TRBJ1-2; perhaps TRBD1 as D (6 bases). Trimming pared 5 bases from V and 4 bases from J, leaving 14 bases between. The CDR3 is made up of 14 amino acids. Germline V gene data show CDR1 as MNHEY and CDR2 as SVGAGI.